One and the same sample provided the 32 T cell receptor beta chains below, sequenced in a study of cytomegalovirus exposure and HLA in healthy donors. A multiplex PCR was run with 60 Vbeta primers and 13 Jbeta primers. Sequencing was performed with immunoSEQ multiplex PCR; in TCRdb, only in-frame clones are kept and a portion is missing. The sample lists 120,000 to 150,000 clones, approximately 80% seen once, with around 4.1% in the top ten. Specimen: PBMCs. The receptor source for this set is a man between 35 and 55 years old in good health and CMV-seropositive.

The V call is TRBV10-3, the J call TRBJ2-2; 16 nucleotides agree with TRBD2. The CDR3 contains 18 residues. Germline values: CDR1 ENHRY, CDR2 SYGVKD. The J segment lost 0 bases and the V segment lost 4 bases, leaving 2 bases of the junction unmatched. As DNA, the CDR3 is TGTGCCATCAGTGCCGGGACTAGCGGGAGGGCGAACACCGGGGAGCTGTTTTTT. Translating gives CAISAGTSGRANTGELFF.

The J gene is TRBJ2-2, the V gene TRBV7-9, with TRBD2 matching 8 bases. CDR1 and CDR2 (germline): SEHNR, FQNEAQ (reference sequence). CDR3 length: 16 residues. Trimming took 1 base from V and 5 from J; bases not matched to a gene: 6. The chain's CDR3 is CASSLGQRGTTGELFF. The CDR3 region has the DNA TGTGCCAGCAGCTTAGGACAGCGGGGGACGACCGGGGAGCTGTTTTTT.

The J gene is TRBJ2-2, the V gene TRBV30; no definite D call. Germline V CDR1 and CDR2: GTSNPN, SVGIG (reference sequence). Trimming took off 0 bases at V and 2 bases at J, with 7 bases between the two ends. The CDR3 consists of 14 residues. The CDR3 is CAWSVPSNTGELFF. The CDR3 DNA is TGTGCCTGGAGTGTACCCAGTAACACCGGGGAGCTGTTTTTT.

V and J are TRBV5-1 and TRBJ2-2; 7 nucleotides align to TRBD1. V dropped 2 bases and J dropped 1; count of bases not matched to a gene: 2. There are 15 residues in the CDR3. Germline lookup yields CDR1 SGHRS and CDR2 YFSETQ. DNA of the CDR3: TGCGCCAGCAGCTTCCGGGACAGGAACACCGGGGAGCTGTTTTTT. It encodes CASSFRDRNTGELFF.

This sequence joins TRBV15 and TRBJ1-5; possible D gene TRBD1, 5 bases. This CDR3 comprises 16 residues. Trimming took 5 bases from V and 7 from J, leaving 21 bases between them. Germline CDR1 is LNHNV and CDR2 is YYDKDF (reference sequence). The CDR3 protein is CATSPRQEGRGQPQHF. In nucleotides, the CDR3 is TGTGCCACCAGCCCCCGCCAGGAGGGGCGCGGCCAGCCCCAGCATTTT.

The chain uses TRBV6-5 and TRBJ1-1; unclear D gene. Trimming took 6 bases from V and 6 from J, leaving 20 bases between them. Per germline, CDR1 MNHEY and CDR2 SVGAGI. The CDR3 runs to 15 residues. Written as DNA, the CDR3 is TGTGCCAGCAGAGCCGCCGGGGTTCCTATCTCTGAAGCTTTCTTT. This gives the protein CASRAAGVPISEAFF.

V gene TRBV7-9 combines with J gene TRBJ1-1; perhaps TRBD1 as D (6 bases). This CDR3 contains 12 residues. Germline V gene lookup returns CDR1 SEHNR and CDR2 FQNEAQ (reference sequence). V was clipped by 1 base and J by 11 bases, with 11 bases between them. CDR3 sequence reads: CASSLGAGEAFF. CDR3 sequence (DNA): TGTGCCAGCAGCTTAGGGGCAGGGGAGGCTTTCTTT.

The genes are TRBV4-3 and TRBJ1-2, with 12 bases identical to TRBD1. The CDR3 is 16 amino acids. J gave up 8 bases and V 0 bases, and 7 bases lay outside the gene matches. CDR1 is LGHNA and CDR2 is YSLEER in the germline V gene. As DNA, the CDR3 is TGCGCCAGCAGCCAAGATCTAGGGACAGGGGGCCGCGGCTACACCTTC. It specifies CASSQDLGTGGRGYTF.

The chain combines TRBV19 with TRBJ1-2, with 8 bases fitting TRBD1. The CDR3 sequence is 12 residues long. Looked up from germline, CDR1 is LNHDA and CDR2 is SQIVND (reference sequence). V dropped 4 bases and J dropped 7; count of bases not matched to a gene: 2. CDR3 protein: CASSTGGGGYTF. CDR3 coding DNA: TGTGCCAGTAGTACAGGGGGCGGTGGCTACACCTTC.

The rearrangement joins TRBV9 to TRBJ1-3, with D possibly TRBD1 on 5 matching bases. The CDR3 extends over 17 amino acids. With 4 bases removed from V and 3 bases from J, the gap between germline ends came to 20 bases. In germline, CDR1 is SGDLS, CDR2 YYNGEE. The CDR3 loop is CASSYDGTFYGGNTIYF. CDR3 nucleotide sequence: TGTGCCAGCAGCTACGACGGGACTTTTTATGGTGGAAACACCATATATTTT.

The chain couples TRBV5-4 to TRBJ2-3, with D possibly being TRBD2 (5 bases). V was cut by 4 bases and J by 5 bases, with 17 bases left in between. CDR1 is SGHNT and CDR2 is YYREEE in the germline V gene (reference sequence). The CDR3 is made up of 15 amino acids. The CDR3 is CASSVLSVKGDTQYF. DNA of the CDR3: TGTGCCAGCAGCGTACTTAGCGTAAAGGGAGATACGCAGTATTTT.

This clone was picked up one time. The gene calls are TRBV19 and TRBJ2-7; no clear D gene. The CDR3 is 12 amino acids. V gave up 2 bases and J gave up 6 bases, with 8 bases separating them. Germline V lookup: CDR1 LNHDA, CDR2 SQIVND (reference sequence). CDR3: CASSILAGEQYF. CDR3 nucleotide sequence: TGTGCCAGTAGTATATTAGCTGGCGAGCAGTACTTC.

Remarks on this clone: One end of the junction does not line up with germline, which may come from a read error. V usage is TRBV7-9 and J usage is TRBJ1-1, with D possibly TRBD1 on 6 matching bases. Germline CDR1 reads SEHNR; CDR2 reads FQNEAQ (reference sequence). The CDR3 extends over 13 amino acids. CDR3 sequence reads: CSSSRQVRTEAFF. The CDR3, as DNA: TGTTCCAGCAGCCGACAGGTCCGCACTGAAGCTTTCTTT.

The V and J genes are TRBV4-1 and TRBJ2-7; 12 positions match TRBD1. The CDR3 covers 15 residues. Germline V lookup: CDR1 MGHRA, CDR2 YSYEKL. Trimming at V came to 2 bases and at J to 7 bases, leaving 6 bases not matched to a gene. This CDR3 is CASSQPRDRGREQYF. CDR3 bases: TGCGCCAGCAGCCAACCTCGGGACAGGGGGCGGGAGCAGTACTTC.

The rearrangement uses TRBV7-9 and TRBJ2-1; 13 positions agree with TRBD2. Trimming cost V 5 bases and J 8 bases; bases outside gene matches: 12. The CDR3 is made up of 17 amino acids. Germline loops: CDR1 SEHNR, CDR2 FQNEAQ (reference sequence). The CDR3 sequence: CASSPARTSGRLDEQFF. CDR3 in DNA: TGTGCCAGCAGCCCAGCCCGGACTAGCGGGAGATTGGATGAGCAGTTCTTC.

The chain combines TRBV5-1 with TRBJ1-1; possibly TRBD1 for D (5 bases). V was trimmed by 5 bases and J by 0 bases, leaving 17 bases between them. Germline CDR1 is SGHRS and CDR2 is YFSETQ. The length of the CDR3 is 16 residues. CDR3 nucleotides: TGCGCCAGCAGGGGCGGCCCTACAGGTTTGAACACTGAAGCTTTCTTT. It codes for CASRGGPTGLNTEAFF. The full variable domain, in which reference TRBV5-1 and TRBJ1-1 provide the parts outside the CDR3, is KAGVTQTPRYLIKTRGQQVTLSCSPISGHRSVSWYQQTPGQGLQFLFEYFSETQRNKGNFPGRFSGRQFSNSRSEMNVSTLELGDSALYLCASRGGPTGLNTEAFFGQGTRLTVV.

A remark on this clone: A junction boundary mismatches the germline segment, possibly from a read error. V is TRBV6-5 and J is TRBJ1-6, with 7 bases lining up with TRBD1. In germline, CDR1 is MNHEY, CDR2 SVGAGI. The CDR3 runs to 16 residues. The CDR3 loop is CACSYSGGDYNSPLHF. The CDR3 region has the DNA TGTGCCTGCAGTTACTCAGGGGGGGACTATAATTCACCCCTCCACTTT.

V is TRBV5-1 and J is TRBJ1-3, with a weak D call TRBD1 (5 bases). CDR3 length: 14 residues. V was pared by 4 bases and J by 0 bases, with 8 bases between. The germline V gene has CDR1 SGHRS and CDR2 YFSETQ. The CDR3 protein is CASSGAYSGNTIYF. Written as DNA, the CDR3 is TGCGCCAGCAGCGGGGCCTACTCTGGAAACACCATATATTTT.

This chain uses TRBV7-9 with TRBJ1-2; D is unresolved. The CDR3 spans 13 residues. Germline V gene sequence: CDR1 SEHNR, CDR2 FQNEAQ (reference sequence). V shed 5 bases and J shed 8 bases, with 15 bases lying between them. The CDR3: CASSDTGSEGYTF. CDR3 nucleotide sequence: TGTGCCAGCAGCGATACCGGGTCGGAAGGCTACACCTTC.

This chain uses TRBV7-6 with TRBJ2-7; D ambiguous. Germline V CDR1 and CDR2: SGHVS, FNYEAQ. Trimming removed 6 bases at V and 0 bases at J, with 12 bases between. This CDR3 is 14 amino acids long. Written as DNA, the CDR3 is TGTGCCAGCAGTCTACAGATCTACTCCTACGAGCAGTACTTC. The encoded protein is CASSLQIYSYEQYF.

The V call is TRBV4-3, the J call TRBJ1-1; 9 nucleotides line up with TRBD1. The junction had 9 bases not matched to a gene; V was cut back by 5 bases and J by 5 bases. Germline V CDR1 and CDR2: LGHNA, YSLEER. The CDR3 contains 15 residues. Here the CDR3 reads CASSRRVQGATEAFF. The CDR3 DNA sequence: TGCGCCAGCAGCAGACGCGTACAGGGGGCGACTGAAGCTTTCTTT.

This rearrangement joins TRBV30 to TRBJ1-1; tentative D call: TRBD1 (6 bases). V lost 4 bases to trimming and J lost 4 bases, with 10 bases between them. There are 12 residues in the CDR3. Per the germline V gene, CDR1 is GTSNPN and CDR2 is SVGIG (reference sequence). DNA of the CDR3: TGTGCCTGGACACAGGGCCTCACTGAAGCTTTCTTT. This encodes CAWTQGLTEAFF.

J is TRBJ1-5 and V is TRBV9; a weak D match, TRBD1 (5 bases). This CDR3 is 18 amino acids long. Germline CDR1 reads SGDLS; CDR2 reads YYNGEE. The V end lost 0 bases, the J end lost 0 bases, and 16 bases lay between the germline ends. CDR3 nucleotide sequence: TGTGCCAGCAGCGTAGAGGGGAGGGTTGGGGATAGCAATCAGCCCCAGCATTTT. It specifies CASSVEGRVGDSNQPQHF.

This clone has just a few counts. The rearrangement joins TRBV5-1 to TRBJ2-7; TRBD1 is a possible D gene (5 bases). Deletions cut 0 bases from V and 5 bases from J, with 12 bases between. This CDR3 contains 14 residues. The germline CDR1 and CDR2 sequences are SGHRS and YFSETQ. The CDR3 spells CASSLGGAENEQYF. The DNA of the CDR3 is TGCGCCAGCAGCTTGGGGGGCGCTGAGAACGAGCAGTACTTC.

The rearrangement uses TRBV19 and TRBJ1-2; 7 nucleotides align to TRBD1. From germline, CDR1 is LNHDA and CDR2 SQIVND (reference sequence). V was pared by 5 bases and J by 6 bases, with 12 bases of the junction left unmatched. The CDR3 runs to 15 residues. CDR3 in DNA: TGTGCCAGTAGTGCGTACTATCCGGGACAGAATGGCTACACCTTC. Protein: CASSAYYPGQNGYTF.

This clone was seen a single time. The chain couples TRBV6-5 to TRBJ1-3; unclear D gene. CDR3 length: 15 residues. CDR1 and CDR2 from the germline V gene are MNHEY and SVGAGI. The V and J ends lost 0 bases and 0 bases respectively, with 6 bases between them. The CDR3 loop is CASSYSMSSGNTIYF. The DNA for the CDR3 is TGTGCCAGCAGTTACTCAATGAGCTCTGGAAACACCATATATTTT.

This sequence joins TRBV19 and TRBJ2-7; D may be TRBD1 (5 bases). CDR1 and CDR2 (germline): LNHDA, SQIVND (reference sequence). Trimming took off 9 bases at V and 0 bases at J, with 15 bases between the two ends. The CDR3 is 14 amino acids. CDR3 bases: TGTGCCAGCTCGCAGGGATCTTTCTCCTACGAGCAGTACTTC. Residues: CASSQGSFSYEQYF.

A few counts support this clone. The CDR3 reads CASSIWTGDGEKLFF. DNA of the CDR3: TGTGCCAGTAGTATTTGGACAGGGGACGGAGAAAAACTGTTTTTT. The chain links TRBV19 to TRBJ1-4, with TRBD1 identical over 9 bases. V shed 3 bases and J 8 bases; nucleotides not matched to a gene: 7. Germline assignment: CDR1 LNHDA and CDR2 SQIVND (reference sequence). There are 15 residues in the CDR3.

The CDR3 bases are TGTGCCAGCAGTTGGAGCGGGAGAGGTGGTTCCTACGAGCAGTACTTC. Translating gives CASSWSGRGGSYEQYF. The chain joins TRBV27 to TRBJ2-7, with TRBD2 matching 8 bases. The CDR3 length is 16 residues. Trimming took 4 bases from V and 1 from J; bases not matched to a gene: 9. Germline-derived CDR1 and CDR2 are MNHEY and SMNVEV (reference sequence).

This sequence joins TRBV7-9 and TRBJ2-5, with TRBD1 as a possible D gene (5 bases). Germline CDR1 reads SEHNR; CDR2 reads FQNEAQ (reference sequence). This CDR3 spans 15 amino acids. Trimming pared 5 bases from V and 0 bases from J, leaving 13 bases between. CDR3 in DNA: TGTGCCAGCAGCCCGAGGACACCGTACCAAGAGACCCAGTACTTC. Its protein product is CASSPRTPYQETQYF.

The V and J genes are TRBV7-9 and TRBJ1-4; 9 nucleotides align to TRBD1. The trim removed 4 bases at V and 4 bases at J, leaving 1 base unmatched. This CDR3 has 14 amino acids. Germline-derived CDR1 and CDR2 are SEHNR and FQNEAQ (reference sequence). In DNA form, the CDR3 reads TGTGCCAGCAGCTCGGGACAGGGTAATGAAAAACTGTTTTTT. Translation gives CASSSGQGNEKLFF.

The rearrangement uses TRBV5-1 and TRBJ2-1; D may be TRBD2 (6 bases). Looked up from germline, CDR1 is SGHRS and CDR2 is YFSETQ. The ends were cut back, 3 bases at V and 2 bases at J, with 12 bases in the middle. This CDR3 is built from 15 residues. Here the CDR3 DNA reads TGCGCCAGCAGCTCCGGGAGCTACACCTACAATGAGCAGTTCTTC. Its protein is CASSSGSYTYNEQFF.